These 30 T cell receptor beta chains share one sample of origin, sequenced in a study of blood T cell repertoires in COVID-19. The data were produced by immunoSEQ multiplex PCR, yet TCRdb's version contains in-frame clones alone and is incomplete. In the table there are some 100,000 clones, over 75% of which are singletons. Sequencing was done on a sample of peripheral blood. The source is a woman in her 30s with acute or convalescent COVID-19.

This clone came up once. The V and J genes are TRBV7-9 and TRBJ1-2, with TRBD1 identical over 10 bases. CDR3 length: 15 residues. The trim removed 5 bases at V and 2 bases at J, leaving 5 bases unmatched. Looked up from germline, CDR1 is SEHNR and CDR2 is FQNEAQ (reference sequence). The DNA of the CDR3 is TGTGCCAGCAGCCTATCGGGACAGGGGAACTATGGCTACACCTTC. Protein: CASSLSGQGNYGYTF. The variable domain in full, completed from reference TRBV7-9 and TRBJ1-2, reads DTGVSQNPRHKITKRGQNVTFRCDPISEHNRLYWYRQTLGQGPEFLTYFQNEAQLEKSRLLSDRFSAERPKGSFSTLEIQRTEQGDSAMYLCASSLSGQGNYGYTFGSGTRLTVV.

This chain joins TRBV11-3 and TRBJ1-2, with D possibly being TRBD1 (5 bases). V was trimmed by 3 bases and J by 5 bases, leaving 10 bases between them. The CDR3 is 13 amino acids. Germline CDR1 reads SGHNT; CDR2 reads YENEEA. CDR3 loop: CASSLGHSYGYTF. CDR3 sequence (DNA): TGTGCCAGCAGCTTGGGGCACAGTTATGGCTACACCTTC.

CDR3 DNA sequence: TGTGCCAGCAGTCCGGGACAGGGGGTAGGGACCCAGTACTTC. It translates to CASSPGQGVGTQYF. This chain uses TRBV6-5 with TRBJ2-5; 11 bases are shared with TRBD1. This CDR3 contains 14 residues. The germline CDR1 and CDR2 sequences are MNHEY and SVGAGI. V shed 5 bases and J 7 bases; nucleotides not matched to a gene: 6.

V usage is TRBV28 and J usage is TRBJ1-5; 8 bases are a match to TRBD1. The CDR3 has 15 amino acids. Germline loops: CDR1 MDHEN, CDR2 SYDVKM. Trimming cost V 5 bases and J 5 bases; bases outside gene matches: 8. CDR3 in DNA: TGTGCCAGCAGTGGACCCAGGGGGCGCGATCAGCCCCAGCATTTT. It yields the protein CASSGPRGRDQPQHF.

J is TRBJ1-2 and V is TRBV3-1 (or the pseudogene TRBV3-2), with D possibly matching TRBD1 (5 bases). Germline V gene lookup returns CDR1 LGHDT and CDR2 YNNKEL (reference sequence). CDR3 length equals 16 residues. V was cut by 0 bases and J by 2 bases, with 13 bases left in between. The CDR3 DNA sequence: TGTGCCAGCAGCCAAGACCCACAGGAAAGAAACTATGGCTACACCTTC. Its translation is CASSQDPQERNYGYTF.

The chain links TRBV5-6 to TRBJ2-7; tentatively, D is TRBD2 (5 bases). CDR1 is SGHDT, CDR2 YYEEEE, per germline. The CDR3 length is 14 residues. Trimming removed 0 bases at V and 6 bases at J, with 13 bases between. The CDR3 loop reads CASSLGRGLGEQYF. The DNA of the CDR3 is TGTGCCAGCAGCTTGGGACGGGGATTAGGCGAGCAGTACTTC.

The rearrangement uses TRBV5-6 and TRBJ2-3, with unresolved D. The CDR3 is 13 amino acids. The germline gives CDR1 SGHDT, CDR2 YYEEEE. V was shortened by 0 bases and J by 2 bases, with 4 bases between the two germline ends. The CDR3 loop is CASSLGYTDTQYF. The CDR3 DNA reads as TGTGCCAGCAGCTTGGGCTACACAGATACGCAGTATTTT.

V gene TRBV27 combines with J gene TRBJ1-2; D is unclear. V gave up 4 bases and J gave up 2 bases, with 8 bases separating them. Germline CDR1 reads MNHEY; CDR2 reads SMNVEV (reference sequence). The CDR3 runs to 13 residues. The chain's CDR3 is CASSSSSNYGYTF. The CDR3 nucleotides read TGTGCCAGCAGTTCTTCTTCGAACTATGGCTACACCTTC.

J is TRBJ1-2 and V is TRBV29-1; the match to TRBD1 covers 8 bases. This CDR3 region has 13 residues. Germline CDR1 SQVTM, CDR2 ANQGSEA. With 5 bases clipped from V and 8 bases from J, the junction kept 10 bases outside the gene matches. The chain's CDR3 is CSVTPDRDGGYTF. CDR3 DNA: TGCAGCGTTACCCCGGACAGGGATGGAGGCTACACCTTC.

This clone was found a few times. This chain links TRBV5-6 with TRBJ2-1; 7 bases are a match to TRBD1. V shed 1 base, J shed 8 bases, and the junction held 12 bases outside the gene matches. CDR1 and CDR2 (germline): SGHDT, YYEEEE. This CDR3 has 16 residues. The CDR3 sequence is CASSLRGRGVRHEQFF. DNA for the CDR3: TGTGCCAGCAGCTTGAGGGGGCGAGGGGTCCGCCATGAGCAGTTCTTC.

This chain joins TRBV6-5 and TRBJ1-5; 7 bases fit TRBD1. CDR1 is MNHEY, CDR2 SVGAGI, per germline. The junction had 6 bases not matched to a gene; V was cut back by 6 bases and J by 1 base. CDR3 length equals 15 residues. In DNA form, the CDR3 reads TGTGCCAGCAGCCGACAGGGCCGGAGCAATCAGCCCCAGCATTTT. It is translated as CASSRQGRSNQPQHF.

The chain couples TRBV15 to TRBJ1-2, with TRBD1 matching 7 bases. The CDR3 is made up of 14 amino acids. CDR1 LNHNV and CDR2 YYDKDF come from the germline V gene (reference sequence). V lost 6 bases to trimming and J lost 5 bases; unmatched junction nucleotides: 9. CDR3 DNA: TGTGCCACCAGTAAAGGGGACAGAGAATATGGCTACACCTTC. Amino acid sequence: CATSKGDREYGYTF.

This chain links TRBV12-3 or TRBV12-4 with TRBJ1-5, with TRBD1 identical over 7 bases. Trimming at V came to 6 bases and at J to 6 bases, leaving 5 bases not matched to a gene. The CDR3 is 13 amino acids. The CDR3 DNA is TGTGCCAGCAGGGACAGGAGGGGTCAGCCCCAGCATTTT. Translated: CASRDRRGQPQHF.

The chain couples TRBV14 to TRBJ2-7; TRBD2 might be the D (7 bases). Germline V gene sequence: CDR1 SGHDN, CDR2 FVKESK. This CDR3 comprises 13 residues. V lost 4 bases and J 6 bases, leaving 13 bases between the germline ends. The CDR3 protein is CASSLRGAIEQYF. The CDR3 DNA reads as TGTGCCAGCAGCCTTCGGGGGGCAATCGAGCAGTACTTC.

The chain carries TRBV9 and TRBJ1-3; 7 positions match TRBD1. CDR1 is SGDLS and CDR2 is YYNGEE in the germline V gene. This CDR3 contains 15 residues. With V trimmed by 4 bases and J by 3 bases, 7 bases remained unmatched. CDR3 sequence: CASSPGQPIGNTIYF. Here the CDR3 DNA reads TGTGCCAGCAGCCCGGGACAGCCGATTGGAAACACCATATATTTT. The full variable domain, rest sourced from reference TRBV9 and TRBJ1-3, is DSGVTQTPKHLITATGQRVTLRCSPRSGDLSVYWYQQSLDQGLQFLIQYYNGEERAKGNILERFSAQQFPDLHSELNLSSLELGDSALYFCASSPGQPIGNTIYFGEGSWLTVV.

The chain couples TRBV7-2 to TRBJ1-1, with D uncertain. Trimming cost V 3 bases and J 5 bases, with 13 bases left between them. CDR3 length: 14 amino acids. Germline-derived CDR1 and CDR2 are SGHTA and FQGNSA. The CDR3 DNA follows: TGTGCCAGCAGCTTGCTGGGCGTGCCTACTGAAGCTTTCTTT. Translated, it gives CASSLLGVPTEAFF.

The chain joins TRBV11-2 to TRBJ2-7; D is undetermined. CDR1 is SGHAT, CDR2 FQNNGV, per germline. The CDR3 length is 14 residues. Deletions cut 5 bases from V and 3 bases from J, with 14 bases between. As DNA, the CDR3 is TGTGCCAGCAGCCTCTCCAGGTCGTACTACGAGCAGTACTTC. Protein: CASSLSRSYYEQYF.

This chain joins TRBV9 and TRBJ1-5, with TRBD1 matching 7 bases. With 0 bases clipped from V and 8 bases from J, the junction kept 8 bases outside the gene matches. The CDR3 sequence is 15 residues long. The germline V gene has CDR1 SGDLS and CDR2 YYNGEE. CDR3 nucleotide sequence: TGTGCCAGCAGCGTAGAGGACAGGTTATATGAGCCCCAGCATTTT. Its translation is CASSVEDRLYEPQHF.

The CDR3 is CASSTPRISYGYTF. The CDR3 bases are TGTGCCAGCAGCACGCCCCGAATTAGCTATGGCTACACCTTC. The chain recombines TRBV7-2 with TRBJ1-2; no clear D gene. V was clipped by 5 bases and J by 4 bases, with 14 bases between them. The CDR3 is 14 residues long. From germline, CDR1 is SGHTA and CDR2 FQGNSA.

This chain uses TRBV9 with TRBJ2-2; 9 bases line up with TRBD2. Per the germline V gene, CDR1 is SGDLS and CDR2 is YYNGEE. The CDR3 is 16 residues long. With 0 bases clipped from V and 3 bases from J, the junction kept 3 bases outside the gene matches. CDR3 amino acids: CASSVGSGGYTGELFF. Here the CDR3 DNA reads TGTGCCAGCAGCGTAGGTAGCGGGGGATACACCGGGGAGCTGTTTTTT.

CDR3 DNA sequence: TGCGCCAGCAGGAACGTGGAGGGAGTTCTTGGAAACACCATATATTTT. Translation: CASRNVEGVLGNTIYF. The J gene is TRBJ1-3, the V gene TRBV10-2; D is unresolved. CDR1 WSHSY and CDR2 SAAADI come from the germline V gene. V lost 6 bases and J lost 3, with 18 bases in between. The CDR3 loop spans 16 amino acids.

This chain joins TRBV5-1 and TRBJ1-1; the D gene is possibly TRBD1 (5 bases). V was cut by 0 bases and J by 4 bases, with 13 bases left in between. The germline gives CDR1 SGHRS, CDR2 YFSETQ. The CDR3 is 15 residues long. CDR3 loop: CASSLVSGGSTEAFF. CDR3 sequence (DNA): TGCGCCAGCAGCTTGGTTTCGGGGGGAAGCACTGAAGCTTTCTTT.

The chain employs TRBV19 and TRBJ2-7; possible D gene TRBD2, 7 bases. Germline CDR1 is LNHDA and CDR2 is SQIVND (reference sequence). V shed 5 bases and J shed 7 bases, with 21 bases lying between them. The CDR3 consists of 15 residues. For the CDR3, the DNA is TGTGCCAGTAGTCCCCCGGGGGGCATGTCGGGAGAGCAGTACTTC. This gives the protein CASSPPGGMSGEQYF.

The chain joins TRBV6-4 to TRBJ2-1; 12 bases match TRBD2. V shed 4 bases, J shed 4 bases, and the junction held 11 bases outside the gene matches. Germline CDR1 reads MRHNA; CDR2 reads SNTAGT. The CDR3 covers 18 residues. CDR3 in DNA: TGTGCCAGCAGTGCTGGGACTAGCGGGTCCCGGTTATACAATGAGCAGTTCTTC. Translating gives CASSAGTSGSRLYNEQFF.

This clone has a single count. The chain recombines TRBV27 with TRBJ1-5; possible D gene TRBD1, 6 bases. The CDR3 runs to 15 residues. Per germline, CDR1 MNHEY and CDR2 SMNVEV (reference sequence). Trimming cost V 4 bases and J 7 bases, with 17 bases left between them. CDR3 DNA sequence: TGTGCCAGCAGTTCCGACAGGTCTTTCCCCCAGCCCCAGCATTTT. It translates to CASSSDRSFPQPQHF.

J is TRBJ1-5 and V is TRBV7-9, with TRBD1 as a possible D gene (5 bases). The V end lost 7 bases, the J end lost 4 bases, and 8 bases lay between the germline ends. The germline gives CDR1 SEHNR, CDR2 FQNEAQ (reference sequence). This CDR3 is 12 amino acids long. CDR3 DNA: TGTGCCAGCACCTCAGGGAATCAGCCCCAGCATTTT. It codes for CASTSGNQPQHF.

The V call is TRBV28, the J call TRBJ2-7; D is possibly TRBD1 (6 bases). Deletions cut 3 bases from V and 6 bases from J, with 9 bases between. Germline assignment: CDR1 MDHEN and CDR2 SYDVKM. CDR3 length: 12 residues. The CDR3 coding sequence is TGTGCCAGCAGTTTTCAGGGGCCCGAGCAGTACTTC. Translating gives CASSFQGPEQYF. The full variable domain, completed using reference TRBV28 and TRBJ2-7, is DVKVTQSSRYLVKRTGEKVFLECVQDMDHENMFWYRQDPGLGLRLIYFSYDVKMKEKGDIPEGYSVSREKKERFSLILESASTNQTSMYLCASSFQGPEQYFGPGTRLTVT.

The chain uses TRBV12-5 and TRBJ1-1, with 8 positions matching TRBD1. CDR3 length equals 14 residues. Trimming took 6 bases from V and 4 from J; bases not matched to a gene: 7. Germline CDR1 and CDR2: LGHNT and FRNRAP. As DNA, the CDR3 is TGTGCTAGTGGAAAGGACAGGGCGGGCACTGAAGCTTTCTTT. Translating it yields CASGKDRAGTEAFF.

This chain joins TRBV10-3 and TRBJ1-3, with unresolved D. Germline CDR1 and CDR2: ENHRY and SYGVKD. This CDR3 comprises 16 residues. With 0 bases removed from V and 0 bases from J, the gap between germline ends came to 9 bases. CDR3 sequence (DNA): TGTGCCATCAGTGAGTCAATTGGCAGCTCTGGAAACACCATATATTTT. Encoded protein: CAISESIGSSGNTIYF.

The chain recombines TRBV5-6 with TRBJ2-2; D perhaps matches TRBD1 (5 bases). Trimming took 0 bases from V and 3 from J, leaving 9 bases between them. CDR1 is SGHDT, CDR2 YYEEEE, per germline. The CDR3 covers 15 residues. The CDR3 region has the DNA TGTGCCAGCAGCTTGGAGTCCAGGGACACCGGGGAGCTGTTTTTT. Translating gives CASSLESRDTGELFF.